The present entry profiles one TCR beta chain with its context. This sample was included in a study of blood T cell repertoires in COVID-19. About the study: Some COVID-19 samples were acute and others convalescent; all came from the United States, Italy and Spain.

Authors' processing steps: Estimated nucleated cell counts came from reference gene primer amplification. Clones were sequenced by immunoSEQ multiplex PCR, and TCRdb holds only the in-frame ones, with some missing. V, J and clone size derive from that table, while D and trimming were established from the DNA sequence. The sample has roughly 130,000 clones, roughly 80% seen once. Germline V CDR1 and CDR2: LGHDT, YNNKEL (reference sequence). CDR3 length: 14 residues. Germline trimming cut 2 bases from V and 1 base from J; bases unmatched to any gene: 1. The sample comprised peripheral blood. This rearrangement joins TRBV3-1 (or the pseudogene TRBV3-2) to TRBJ1-1, with 7 nucleotides matching TRBD1. This sequence was found in a man aged 45-65 years with acute or convalescent COVID-19. The CDR3 sequence is CASSQQGGNTEAFF. The CDR3 bases are TGTGCCAGCAGCCAACAGGGGGGGAACACTGAAGCTTTCTTT.